This is a list of T cell receptor beta chains from one sample in a study of a mutant IDH1 vaccine in newly diagnosed glioma. Assay: immunoSEQ multiplex PCR; the TCRdb copy retains only in-frame clones and omits some. The data hold over 30,000 clones, with about 79% observed a single time. Their specific antigens are unknown. The sequencing used PBMCs, collected from a glioma patient whose treatment included an IDH1 peptide vaccine. The receptors derive from a man aged 25 to 40 with glioma. Each CDR3 is given with its conserved first and last residue. Fields, in order: V gene, CDR3 protein.

v_gene: TRBV7-9
CDR3aa: CASSPEASYEQYF

v_gene: TRBV13
CDR3aa: CASSLTGLLTGANVLTF

v_gene: TRBV2
CDR3aa: CASRMTVSSYNEQFF

v_gene: TRBV5-1
CDR3aa: CASSLEGSSGNTIYF

v_gene: TRBV10-3
CDR3aa: CAISATNEKLFF

v_gene: TRBV7-9
CDR3aa: CASSLTGGSRINEQFF

v_gene: TRBV7-2
CDR3aa: CASSVTTGDIYEQYF

v_gene: TRBV5-1
CDR3aa: CASSPGGPSLAVNEQFF

v_gene: TRBV30
CDR3aa: CAWSVRLAGNTGELFF

v_gene: TRBV14
CDR3aa: CASSQVWGLNTEAFF

v_gene: TRBV10-3
CDR3aa: CAISGSRDRLDTQYF

v_gene: TRBV19
CDR3aa: CASSTPQGSTGGLYEQYF

v_gene: TRBV5-1
CDR3aa: CASSLAPLAGRRTDTQYF

v_gene: TRBV6-5
CDR3aa: CASSKGQGPQHF

v_gene: TRBV2
CDR3aa: CASSAERNSPLHF

v_gene: TRBV29-1
CDR3aa: CSVTWTGGYEQYF

v_gene: TRBV2
CDR3aa: CASSVSEGTQYF

v_gene: TRBV27
CDR3aa: CASSFQRATYEQYF

v_gene: TRBV27
CDR3aa: CASSLGFGTAYTQQYF

v_gene: TRBV27
CDR3aa: CASSRVGDRVSNQPQHF

v_gene: TRBV15
CDR3aa: CATSRGGFLKNTEAFF

v_gene: TRBV6-4
CDR3aa: CASSQDTGLEAFF

v_gene: TRBV6-5
CDR3aa: CASSWLQGTSGDTQYF

v_gene: TRBV6-1
CDR3aa: CASSEGEGQDEQFF

v_gene: TRBV11-3
CDR3aa: CASSLERGAEAFF

v_gene: TRBV29-1
CDR3aa: CSVAFHGQAEQETQYF

v_gene: TRBV13
CDR3aa: CASSLLGETQYF

v_gene: TRBV5-6
CDR3aa: CASSPRFSGGPDEQFF

v_gene: TRBV5-1
CDR3aa: CASSTTGANYEQYF

v_gene: TRBV6-5
CDR3aa: CASRPGPSYEQYF

v_gene: TRBV6-5
CDR3aa: CASSYSTAFNTEAFF

v_gene: TRBV10-1
CDR3aa: CAANPKKFCEAFF

v_gene: TRBV29-1
CDR3aa: CSAQNRRNTEAFF

v_gene: TRBV7-2
CDR3aa: CASSPPTGLTEAFF

v_gene: TRBV25-1
CDR3aa: CASATGGHSPLHF

v_gene: TRBV2
CDR3aa: CASSNRGGGYEQYF

v_gene: TRBV4-1
CDR3aa: CASSPHLRDNSNQPQHF

v_gene: TRBV4-1
CDR3aa: CASSQRRLGTGVNTEAFF

v_gene: TRBV2
CDR3aa: CASRAGQTSGQPQHF

v_gene: TRBV30
CDR3aa: CAWSPGGSNQPQHF

v_gene: TRBV19
CDR3aa: CAIRGLDTGELFF

v_gene: TRBV21-1
CDR3aa: CASSKGQNRGLNTEAFF

v_gene: TRBV19
CDR3aa: CASKGFNQPQHF

v_gene: TRBV9
CDR3aa: CASSPTQGAYEQYF

v_gene: TRBV29-1
CDR3aa: CSVEVDGYTF

v_gene: TRBV6-1
CDR3aa: CASSVGHLQKLFF

v_gene: TRBV2
CDR3aa: CASRQGNYGYTF

v_gene: TRBV27
CDR3aa: CASKLRGDSWYEQYF

v_gene: TRBV6-6
CDR3aa: CASSLHPSGVYNEQFF

v_gene: TRBV5-1
CDR3aa: CASSSATGAPYNSPLHF

v_gene: TRBV30
CDR3aa: CAWYGRLSGNTIYF

v_gene: TRBV7-9
CDR3aa: CASSLEGRSSYEQYF

v_gene: TRBV25-1
CDR3aa: CASSEQGKRDEQFF

v_gene: TRBV9
CDR3aa: CASSVNSITDTQYF

v_gene: TRBV19
CDR3aa: CASSLVTGVNTGELFF

v_gene: TRBV2
CDR3aa: CASSSGIYGYTF

v_gene: TRBV4-1
CDR3aa: CASSHKTGGAFYEQYF

v_gene: TRBV5-1
CDR3aa: CASSPTLSEGGYTF

v_gene: TRBV10-2
CDR3aa: CASSDRGLAGGVPGELFF